Below are 20 T cell receptor beta chains sequenced from a single sample in a study of blood T cells in healthy people across ages. Primed by a sample-barcoded 5' primer and a J-beta primer mix, a second PCR proceeded for roughly 6 to 12 cycles. TCRdb re-analysed the 5' RACE reads in MiXCR, keeping a single row per CDR3 protein. The profile shows 1.5 million to 2 million distinct CDR3 sequences, 28% of them singletons. The material sequenced was blood. Source of these receptors: a woman between 25 and 40 years old in good health.

This clonotype was found a few times. The chain uses TRBV6-1 and TRBJ2-1, with D possibly TRBD2 on 6 matching bases. The germline CDR1 and CDR2 sequences are MNHNS and SASEGT. The V end lost 6 bases, the J end lost 13 bases, and 31 bases lay between the germline ends. This CDR3 is 17 amino acids long. DNA of the CDR3: TGTGCCAGCAGACGAAACCCCGGGAGCCACGCTCTGGAGACCCAGTTCTTC. It translates to CASRRNPGSHALETQFF.

The gene calls are TRBV4-1 and TRBJ1-6, with unresolved D. The CDR3 spans 15 residues. V lost 1 base, J lost 10 bases, and 14 bases lay in between. Looked up from germline, CDR1 is MGHRA and CDR2 is YSYEKL. In DNA, the CDR3 is TGCGCCAGCAGCCAAGGGGTGGGATCCAAGTCACCCCTCCACTTT. Translating it yields CASSQGVGSKSPLHF.

This clonotype appeared many times. This rearrangement joins TRBV20-1 to TRBJ2-7; D gene unclear. Looked up from germline, CDR1 is DFQATT and CDR2 is SNEGSKA (reference sequence). This CDR3 region has 12 residues. The V end lost 0 bases, the J end lost 5 bases, and 8 bases lay between the germline ends. The CDR3 DNA reads as TGCAGTGCTAGAGATAACCCGCACGAGCAGTACTTC. This sequence encodes CSARDNPHEQYF.

This clonotype was detected many times. This chain uses TRBV5-5 with TRBJ2-1; TRBD2 is a possible D gene (6 bases). Germline values: CDR1 SGHKS, CDR2 YYEKEE (reference sequence). The CDR3 spans 18 residues. V was shortened by 3 bases and J by 6 bases, with 25 bases between the two germline ends. The CDR3 DNA follows: TGTGCCAGCAGCTGGAGGGACTCTCTGCCGGGCTCCGTCAATGAGCAGTTCTTC. Its protein product is CASSWRDSLPGSVNEQFF.

The rearrangement links TRBV29-1 to TRBJ1-2; D not certain. The CDR3 extends over 11 amino acids. CDR1 is SQVTM, CDR2 ANQGSEA, per germline. Trimming stripped 6 bases from V and 8 bases from J, with 13 bases between. For the CDR3, the DNA is TGCAGCGTCCTACTCCTCTCCGGCTACACCTTC. It codes for CSVLLLSGYTF.

V gene TRBV9 combines with J gene TRBJ2-5; no definite D call. The CDR3 sequence is 14 residues long. Germline V gives CDR1 SGDLS, CDR2 YYNGEE. Deletions cut 7 bases from V and 5 bases from J, with 18 bases between. The CDR3 sequence is CASGPRISGETQYF. CDR3 nucleotide sequence: TGTGCCAGCGGCCCCCGGATCTCAGGCGAGACCCAGTACTTC.

This clonotype was recorded at least ten times. The rearrangement joins TRBV9 to TRBJ2-7; TRBD2 is a possible D gene (6 bases). Germline values: CDR1 SGDLS, CDR2 YYNGEE. With 4 bases removed from V and 1 base from J, the gap between germline ends came to 18 bases. The CDR3 runs 16 residues. CDR3 region: CASSPLAGTVSYEQYF. The CDR3, as DNA: TGTGCCAGCAGCCCTTTGGCGGGGACGGTATCCTACGAGCAGTACTTC.

This clonotype was detected many times. The junction does not match germline at one end; this may be a read error. This sequence joins TRBV18 and TRBJ2-7; 9 bases are shared with TRBD1. CDR1 and CDR2 from the germline V gene are KGHSH and LQKENI. The CDR3 loop spans 13 amino acids. CDR3 residues: CASSPGQGSEQYF. CDR3 nucleotides: TGCGCCAGCAGCCCGGGACAGGGCTCGGAGCAGTACTTC.

Regarding this clonotype: The germline gene is not matched at one end of the junction; a read error may be the cause. The V and J genes are TRBV5-6 and TRBJ1-2; D uncertain. The CDR3 totals 14 residues. Per the germline V gene, CDR1 is SGHDT and CDR2 is YYEEEE. CDR3 sequence: CVSSLAGVRGGYTF. DNA of the CDR3: TGTGTCAGCAGCTTGGCCGGGGTAAGAGGCGGCTACACCTTC. The full variable domain, with the rest looked up from reference TRBV5-6 and TRBJ1-2, is DAGVTQSPTHLIKTRGQQVTLRCSPKSGHDTVSWYQQALGQGPQFIFQYYEEEERQRGNFPDRFSGHQFPNYSSELNVNALLLGDSALYLCVSSLAGVRGGYTFGSGTRLTVV.

At least ten counts were recorded for this clonotype. The V and J genes are TRBV6-1 and TRBJ2-1, with D perhaps matching TRBD1 (5 bases). The germline V and J ends were trimmed by 0 bases and 9 bases, with 9 bases remaining between them. This CDR3 has 13 residues. The germline V gene encodes CDR1 MNHNS and CDR2 SASEGT. CDR3 sequence: CASSEAGDSEQFF. The DNA for the CDR3 is TGTGCCAGCAGTGAAGCAGGGGATAGTGAGCAGTTCTTC.

The chain joins TRBV2 to TRBJ2-1, with a possible D match to TRBD2 (6 bases). Germline V gene data show CDR1 as SNHLY and CDR2 as FYNNEI. V lost 9 bases, J lost 4 bases, and 10 bases lay in between. The CDR3 sequence is 12 residues long. The DNA for the CDR3 is TGTGCCAGGGGGGAGGTGTACAATGAGCAGTTCTTC. Translating it yields CARGEVYNEQFF.

Only a few counts were recorded for this clonotype. The CDR3 nucleotides are TGCGCCAGCAGCCCACAGACAGGTGCGGGGATCTCTGGAAACACCATATATTTT. It is translated as CASSPQTGAGISGNTIYF. The V gene is TRBV5-1, the J gene TRBJ1-3; the D gene is possibly TRBD1 (6 bases). In germline, CDR1 is SGHRS, CDR2 YFSETQ. V was trimmed by 4 bases and J by 0 bases, leaving 20 bases between them. The CDR3 contains 18 residues.

With regard to this clonotype: This CDR3 is missing its conserved last phenylalanine or tryptophan, likely due to a read error. This rearrangement joins TRBV18 to TRBJ2-2; a weak D match, TRBD2 (6 bases). The CDR3 totals 13 residues. Trimming took off 3 bases at V and 4 bases at J, with 6 bases between the two ends. Germline CDR1 is KGHSH and CDR2 is LQKENI. CDR3 sequence reads: CASSPTSTGELFC. CDR3 DNA sequence: TGTGCCAGCTCACCGACTAGCACCGGGGAGCTGTTTTGT.

The chain has TRBV20-1 and TRBJ2-5; D possibly corresponds to TRBD2 (6 bases). Germline loops: CDR1 DFQATT, CDR2 SNEGSKA (reference sequence). V was pared by 5 bases and J by 11 bases, with 24 bases between. The CDR3 runs 14 residues. Written as DNA, the CDR3 is TGCAGTGCTGCCACGTACGGGGGTAGGAATGAGCAGTACTTC. Its protein is CSAATYGGRNEQYF.

The J gene is TRBJ1-4, the V gene TRBV29-1; D is uncertain. The CDR3 has 13 amino acids. V was shortened by 4 bases and J by 7 bases, with 13 bases between the two germline ends. CDR1 is SQVTM and CDR2 is ANQGSEA in the germline V gene. The DNA for the CDR3 is TGCAGCGTTGCCAAACCAGGTCGTGAAAAACTGTTTTTT. Translation gives CSVAKPGREKLFF.

This clonotype appeared many times. The chain combines TRBV5-5 with TRBJ2-5; TRBD1 or TRBD2 may be the D gene (5 bases each). V was trimmed by 4 bases and J by 8 bases, leaving 18 bases between them. The CDR3 has 14 amino acids. Germline CDR1 and CDR2: SGHKS and YYEKEE (reference sequence). CDR3 bases: TGTGCCAGCAGCGATAGACGGGGCGGCGATACCCAGTACTTC. It codes for CASSDRRGGDTQYF.

V gene TRBV7-2 combines with J gene TRBJ2-7, with a weak D call TRBD2 (6 bases). Trimming removed 4 bases at V and 5 bases at J, with 21 bases between. CDR3 length: 16 amino acids. CDR1 is SGHTA and CDR2 is FQGNSA in the germline V gene. CDR3 in DNA: TGTGCCAGCAGCTCGGAGCCGGGGGTCGAAACTCACGAGCAGTACTTC. Protein: CASSSEPGVETHEQYF.

This clonotype was observed a few times. The chain combines TRBV28 with TRBJ2-2; 7 bases are shared with TRBD1. This CDR3 spans 15 amino acids. Germline V CDR1 and CDR2: MDHEN, SYDVKM. V lost 6 bases to trimming and J lost 3 bases; unmatched junction nucleotides: 7. CDR3 in amino acids: CASRHRGIDTGELFF. CDR3 nucleotides: TGTGCCAGCAGACACAGGGGAATAGACACCGGGGAGCTGTTTTTT. Looking up the rest from reference TRBV28 and TRBJ2-2 gives the full variable domain: DVKVTQSSRYLVKRTGEKVFLECVQDMDHENMFWYRQDPGLGLRLIYFSYDVKMKEKGDIPEGYSVSREKKERFSLILESASTNQTSMYLCASRHRGIDTGELFFGEGSRLTVL.

The chain employs TRBV2 and TRBJ1-6; the D is unclear. V lost 6 bases and J lost 11, with 8 bases in between. CDR1 SNHLY and CDR2 FYNNEI come from the germline V gene. The CDR3 loop spans 11 amino acids. The CDR3 region has the DNA TGTGCCAGCAGGGACCCTCCACCCCTCCACTTT. This codes for CASRDPPPLHF.

This clonotype was counted only a few times. This chain connects TRBV5-1 to TRBJ2-5; D ambiguous. Germline assignment: CDR1 SGHRS and CDR2 YFSETQ. The V gene lost 1 base and the J gene lost 2 bases, with 18 bases spanning the gap. The CDR3 length is 17 residues. Here the CDR3 DNA reads TGCGCCAGCAGCTTGTTGCCGCAGAGAAATGAACAAGAGACCCAGTACTTC. Translation: CASSLLPQRNEQETQYF.